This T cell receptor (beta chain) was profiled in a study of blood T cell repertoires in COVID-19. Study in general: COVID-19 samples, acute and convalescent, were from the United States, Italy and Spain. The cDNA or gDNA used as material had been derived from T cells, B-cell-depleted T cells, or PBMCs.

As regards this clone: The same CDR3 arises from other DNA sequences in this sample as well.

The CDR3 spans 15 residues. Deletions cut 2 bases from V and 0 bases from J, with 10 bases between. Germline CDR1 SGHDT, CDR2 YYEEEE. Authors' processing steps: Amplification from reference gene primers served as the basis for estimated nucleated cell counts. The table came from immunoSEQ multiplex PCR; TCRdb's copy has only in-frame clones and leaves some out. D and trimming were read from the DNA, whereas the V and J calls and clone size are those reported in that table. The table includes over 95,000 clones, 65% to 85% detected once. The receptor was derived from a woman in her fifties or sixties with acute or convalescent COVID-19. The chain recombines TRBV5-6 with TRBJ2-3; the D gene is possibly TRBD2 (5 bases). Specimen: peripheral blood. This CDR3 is CASSFFGGSTDTQYF. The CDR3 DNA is TGTGCCAGCAGCTTTTTTGGCGGGAGCACAGATACGCAGTATTTT.